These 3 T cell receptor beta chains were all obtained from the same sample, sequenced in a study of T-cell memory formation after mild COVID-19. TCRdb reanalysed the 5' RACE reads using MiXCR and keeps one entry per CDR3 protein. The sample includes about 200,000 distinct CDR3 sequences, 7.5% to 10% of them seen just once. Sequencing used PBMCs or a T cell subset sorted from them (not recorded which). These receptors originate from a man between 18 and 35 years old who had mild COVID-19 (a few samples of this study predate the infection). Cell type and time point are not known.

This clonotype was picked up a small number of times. CDR3 DNA: TGCGCCAGCAGCCTCGGACAGGGGGGGGCCAAAAACATTCAGTACTTC. Its protein product is CASSLGQGGAKNIQYF. The chain carries TRBV5-1 and TRBJ2-4; 10 nucleotides line up with TRBD1. After removal of 4 bases from V and 1 base from J, the junction contained 5 bases not matched to a gene. The CDR3 is 16 residues long. The V gene's germline CDR1 is SGHRS and CDR2 YFSETQ.

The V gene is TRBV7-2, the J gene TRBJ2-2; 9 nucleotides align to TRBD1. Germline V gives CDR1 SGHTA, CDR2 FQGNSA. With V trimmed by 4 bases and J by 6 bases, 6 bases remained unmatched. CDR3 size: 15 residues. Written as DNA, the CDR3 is TGTGCCAGCAGCTGGCGACAGGGGGGGGCCGGGGAGCTGTTTTTT. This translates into CASSWRQGGAGELFF. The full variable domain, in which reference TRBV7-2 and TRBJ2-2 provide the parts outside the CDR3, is GAGVSQSPSNKVTEKGKDVELRCDPISGHTALYWYRQSLGQGLEFLIYFQGNSAPDKSGLPSDRFSAERTGGSVSTLTIQRTQQEDSAVYLCASSWRQGGAGELFFGEGSRLTVL.

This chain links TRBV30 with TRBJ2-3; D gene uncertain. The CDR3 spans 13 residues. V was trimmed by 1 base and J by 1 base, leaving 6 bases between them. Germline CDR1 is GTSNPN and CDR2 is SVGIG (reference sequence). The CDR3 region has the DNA TGTGCCTGGAGTGATTGGGGCACAGATACGCAGTATTTT. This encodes CAWSDWGTDTQYF.